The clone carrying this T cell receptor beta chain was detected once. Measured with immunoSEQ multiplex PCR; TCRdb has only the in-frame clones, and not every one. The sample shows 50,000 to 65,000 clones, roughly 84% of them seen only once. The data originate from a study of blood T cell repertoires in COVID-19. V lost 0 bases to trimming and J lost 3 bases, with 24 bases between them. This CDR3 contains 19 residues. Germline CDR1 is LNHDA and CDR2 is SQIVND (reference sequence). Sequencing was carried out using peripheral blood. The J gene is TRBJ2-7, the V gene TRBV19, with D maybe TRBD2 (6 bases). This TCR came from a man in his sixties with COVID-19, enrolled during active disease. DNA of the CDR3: TGTGCCAGTAGTATAGATGCCCCCCGGGGGACCCGGAGGGGCTACGAGCAGTACTTC. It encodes CASSIDAPRGTRRGYEQYF.